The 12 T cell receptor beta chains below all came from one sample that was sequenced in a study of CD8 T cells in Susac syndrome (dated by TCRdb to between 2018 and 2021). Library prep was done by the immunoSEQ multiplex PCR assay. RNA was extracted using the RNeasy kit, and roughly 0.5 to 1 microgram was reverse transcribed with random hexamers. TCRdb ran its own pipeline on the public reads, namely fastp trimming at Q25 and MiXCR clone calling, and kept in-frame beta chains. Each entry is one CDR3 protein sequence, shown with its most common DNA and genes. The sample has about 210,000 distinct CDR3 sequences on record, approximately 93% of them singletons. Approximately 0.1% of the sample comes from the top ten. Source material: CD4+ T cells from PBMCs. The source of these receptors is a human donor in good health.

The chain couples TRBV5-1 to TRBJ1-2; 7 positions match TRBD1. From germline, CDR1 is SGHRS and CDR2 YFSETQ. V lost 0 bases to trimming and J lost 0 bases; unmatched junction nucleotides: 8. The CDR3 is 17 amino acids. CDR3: CASSLDQGGTTNYGYTF. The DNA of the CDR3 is TGCGCCAGCAGCTTGGATCAGGGGGGGACCACTAACTATGGCTACACCTTC. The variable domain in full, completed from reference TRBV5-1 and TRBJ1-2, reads KAGVTQTPRYLIKTRGQQVTLSCSPISGHRSVSWYQQTPGQGLQFLFEYFSETQRNKGNFPGRFSGRQFSNSRSEMNVSTLELGDSALYLCASSLDQGGTTNYGYTFGSGTRLTVV.

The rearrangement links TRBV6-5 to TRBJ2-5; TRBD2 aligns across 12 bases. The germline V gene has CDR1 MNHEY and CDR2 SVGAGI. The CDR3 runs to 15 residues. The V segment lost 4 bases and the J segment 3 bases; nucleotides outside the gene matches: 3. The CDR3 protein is CASSSRTSGEETQYF. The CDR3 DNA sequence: TGTGCCAGCAGTTCCCGGACTAGCGGGGAAGAGACCCAGTACTTC.

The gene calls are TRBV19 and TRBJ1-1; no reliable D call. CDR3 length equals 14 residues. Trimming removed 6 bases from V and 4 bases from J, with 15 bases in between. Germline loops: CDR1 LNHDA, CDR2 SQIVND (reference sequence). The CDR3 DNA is TGTGCCAGTAGGGCGTCGTATACGAGCACTGAAGCTTTCTTT. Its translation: CASRASYTSTEAFF.

The CDR3 DNA reads TGTGCCAGCAGTTACTGGGCCGGGGAGCTGTTTTTT. It is translated as CASSYWAGELFF. V gene TRBV6-5 combines with J gene TRBJ2-2; D is undetermined. The CDR3 contains 12 residues. Trimming stripped 1 base from V and 6 bases from J, with 3 bases between. The V gene's germline CDR1 is MNHEY and CDR2 SVGAGI.

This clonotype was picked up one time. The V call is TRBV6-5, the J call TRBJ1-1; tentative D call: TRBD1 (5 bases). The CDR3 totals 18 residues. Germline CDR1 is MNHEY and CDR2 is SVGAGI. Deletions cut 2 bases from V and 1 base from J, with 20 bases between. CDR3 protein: CASSYHTIAWGGNTEAFF. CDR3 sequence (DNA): TGTGCCAGCAGTTACCACACTATCGCATGGGGGGGGAACACTGAAGCTTTCTTT.

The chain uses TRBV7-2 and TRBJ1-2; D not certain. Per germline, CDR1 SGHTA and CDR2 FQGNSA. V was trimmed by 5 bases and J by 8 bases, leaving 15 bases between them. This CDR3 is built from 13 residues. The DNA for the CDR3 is TGTGCCAGCAGCCAAGACGGATTCGGGGGCTACACCTTC. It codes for CASSQDGFGGYTF.

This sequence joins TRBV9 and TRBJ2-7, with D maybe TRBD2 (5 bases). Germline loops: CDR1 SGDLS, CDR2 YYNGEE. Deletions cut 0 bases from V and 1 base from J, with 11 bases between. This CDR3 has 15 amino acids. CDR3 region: CASSVASTGSYEQYF. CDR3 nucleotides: TGTGCCAGCAGCGTAGCCAGCACGGGATCCTACGAGCAGTACTTC. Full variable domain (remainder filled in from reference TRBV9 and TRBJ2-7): DSGVTQTPKHLITATGQRVTLRCSPRSGDLSVYWYQQSLDQGLQFLIQYYNGEERAKGNILERFSAQQFPDLHSELNLSSLELGDSALYFCASSVASTGSYEQYFGPGTRLTVT.

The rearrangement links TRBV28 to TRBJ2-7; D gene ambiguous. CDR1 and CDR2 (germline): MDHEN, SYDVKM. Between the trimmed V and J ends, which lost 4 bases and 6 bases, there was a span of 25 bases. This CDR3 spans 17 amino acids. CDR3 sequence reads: CASSSLNLQRFPGEQYV. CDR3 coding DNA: TGTGCCAGCAGTTCCCTAAACTTACAGCGTTTTCCGGGCGAGCAGTACGTC.

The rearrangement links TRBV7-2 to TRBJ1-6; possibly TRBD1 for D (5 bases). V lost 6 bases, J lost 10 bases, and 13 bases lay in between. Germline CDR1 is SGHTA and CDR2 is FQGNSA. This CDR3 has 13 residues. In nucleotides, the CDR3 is TGTGCCAGCAGTCAGAGACAGTCCTCACCCCTCCACTTT. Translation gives CASSQRQSSPLHF.

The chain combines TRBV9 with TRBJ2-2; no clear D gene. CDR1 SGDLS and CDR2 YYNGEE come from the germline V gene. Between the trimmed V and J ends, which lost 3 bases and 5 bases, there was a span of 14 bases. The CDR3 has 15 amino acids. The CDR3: CASSDPPGRTGELFF. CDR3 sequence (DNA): TGTGCCAGCAGCGACCCCCCCGGCCGGACCGGGGAGCTGTTTTTT.

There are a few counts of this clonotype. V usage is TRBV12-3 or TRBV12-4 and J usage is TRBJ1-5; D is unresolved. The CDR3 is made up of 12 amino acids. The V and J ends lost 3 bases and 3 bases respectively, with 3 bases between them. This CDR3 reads CASSFSNQPQHF. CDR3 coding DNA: TGTGCCAGCAGTTTCTCCAATCAGCCCCAGCATTTT.

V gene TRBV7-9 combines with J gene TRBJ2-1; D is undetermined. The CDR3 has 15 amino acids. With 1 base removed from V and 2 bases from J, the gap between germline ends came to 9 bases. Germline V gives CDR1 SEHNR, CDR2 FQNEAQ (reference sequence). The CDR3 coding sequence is TGTGCCAGCAGCTTAGTGGGTCGAACCTACAATGAGCAGTTCTTC. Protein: CASSLVGRTYNEQFF.